Following are 20 T cell receptor beta chains from one sample sequenced in a study of blood T cell repertoires in COVID-19 (TCRdb year 2020). Preparation of the library involved the immunoSEQ multiplex PCR assay. Sourced from immuneACCESS, this table was stored by TCRdb with only in-frame sequences that have V and J called. A share of the clones is absent; for the studies checked, an unresolved V gene accounts for under half, and the remainder has no known explanation. This sample is represented by about 140,000 clones; about four fifths of them were singletons. The top ten clones comprise more than 7% of the sample. Sequenced input: peripheral blood. These receptors came from a human donor in a cohort sampled during active COVID-19.

CDR3 sequence: CASSYSQGLDNSPLHF. CDR3 DNA sequence: TGTGCCAGCAGTTACTCACAGGGTTTAGATAATTCACCCCTCCACTTT. This chain links TRBV6-5 with TRBJ1-6; tentatively, D is TRBD1 (6 bases). The germline V and J ends were trimmed by 0 bases and 5 bases, with 11 bases remaining between them. The CDR3 contains 16 residues. CDR1 is MNHEY, CDR2 SVGAGI, per germline.

V is TRBV27 and J is TRBJ1-5; no reliable D call. The V and J ends lost 6 bases and 2 bases respectively, with 14 bases between them. The germline V gene has CDR1 MNHEY and CDR2 SMNVEV (reference sequence). The CDR3 runs 15 residues. CDR3 DNA sequence: TGTGCCAGCAGGCGGGTCACCGGTGGCAATCAGCCCCAGCATTTT. As protein: CASRRVTGGNQPQHF.

This chain links TRBV7-8 with TRBJ1-1, with a possible D match to TRBD1 (5 bases). Deletions cut 0 bases from V and 5 bases from J, with 22 bases between. Germline-derived CDR1 and CDR2 are SGHVS and FQNEAQ. The CDR3 totals 18 residues. Here the CDR3 DNA reads TGTGCCAGCAGCTTAGCGGTTCCAGGGAGGATAGGAAAGACTGAAGCTTTCTTT. Its protein is CASSLAVPGRIGKTEAFF.

The rearrangement uses TRBV18 and TRBJ1-5, with 9 bases lining up with TRBD1. Germline assignment: CDR1 KGHSH and CDR2 LQKENI. The CDR3 contains 15 residues. V dropped 5 bases and J dropped 6; count of bases not matched to a gene: 8. CDR3: CASSRTGEGGQPQHF. DNA of the CDR3: TGTGCCAGCTCAAGGACAGGGGAGGGTGGTCAGCCCCAGCATTTT.

The chain carries TRBV5-1 and TRBJ2-5; 9 bases match TRBD2. The CDR3 runs 14 residues. The germline CDR1 and CDR2 sequences are SGHRS and YFSETQ. V shed 4 bases and J 5 bases; nucleotides not matched to a gene: 6. The CDR3 sequence is CASSAGGARETQYF. The DNA for the CDR3 is TGCGCCAGCAGCGCGGGGGGGGCCCGGGAGACCCAGTACTTC.

This rearrangement joins TRBV5-4 to TRBJ2-5; TRBD1 is a possible D gene (6 bases). Germline V gives CDR1 SGHNT, CDR2 YYREEE (reference sequence). This CDR3 region has 12 residues. V was cut by 4 bases and J by 7 bases, with 11 bases left in between. The CDR3 region is CASSTTGGTQYF. The CDR3 DNA sequence: TGTGCCAGCAGCACGACAGGAGGGACCCAGTACTTC. Full variable domain (remainder filled in from reference TRBV5-4 and TRBJ2-5): ETGVTQSPTHLIKTRGQQVTLRCSSQSGHNTVSWYQQALGQGPQFIFQYYREEENGRGNFPPRFSGLQFPNYSSELNVNALELDDSALYLCASSTTGGTQYFGPGTRLLVL.

The chain employs TRBV7-6 and TRBJ1-4; D is uncertain. CDR1 SGHVS and CDR2 FNYEAQ come from the germline V gene. This CDR3 has 16 residues. V was cut by 0 bases and J by 8 bases, with 16 bases left in between. DNA for the CDR3: TGTGCCAGCAGCTTAGCAGCGGCGGGGTTCAGGGAAAAACTGTTTTTT. It is translated as CASSLAAAGFREKLFF.

The chain joins TRBV7-8 to TRBJ1-6; no clear D. Germline assignment: CDR1 SGHVS and CDR2 FQNEAQ. V was pared by 4 bases and J by 9 bases, with 7 bases between. The CDR3 consists of 12 residues. The CDR3 loop is CASSSGSSPLHF. Here the CDR3 DNA reads TGTGCCAGCAGCTCGGGATCTTCACCCCTCCACTTT. Together with reference TRBV7-8 and TRBJ1-6, the CDR3 gives the full variable domain: GAGVSQSPRYKVAKRGQDVALRCDPISGHVSLFWYQQALGQGPEFLTYFQNEAQLDKSGLPSDRFFAERPEGSVSTLKIQRTQQEDSAVYLCASSSGSSPLHFGNGTRLTVT.

V usage is TRBV28 and J usage is TRBJ2-7; 13 bases are shared with TRBD2. Losses at the gene ends were 6 bases for V and 1 base for J; bases not matched to a gene: 6. The length of the CDR3 is 16 residues. The V gene's germline CDR1 is MDHEN and CDR2 SYDVKM. The CDR3 loop reads CASRGGLAGWSYEQYF. CDR3 in DNA: TGTGCCAGCAGGGGGGGACTAGCGGGGTGGTCCTACGAGCAGTACTTC.

This sequence joins TRBV5-6 and TRBJ1-3; D is undetermined. The CDR3 extends over 16 amino acids. The V gene lost 4 bases and the J gene lost 0 bases, with 14 bases spanning the gap. Germline CDR1 reads SGHDT; CDR2 reads YYEEEE. DNA for the CDR3: TGTGCCAGCAGCCGCCCGGTCGGAGCCTCTGGAAACACCATATATTTT. Translated: CASSRPVGASGNTIYF.

This rearrangement joins TRBV28 to TRBJ2-6; D may be TRBD1 (5 bases). The V gene's germline CDR1 is MDHEN and CDR2 SYDVKM. Trimming took off 7 bases at V and 3 bases at J, with 10 bases between the two ends. This CDR3 contains 14 residues. The CDR3 DNA is TGTGCCAGCACCCCAGGGTTTGGGGCCAACGTCCTGACTTTC. Translation gives CASTPGFGANVLTF.

The V gene is TRBV2, the J gene TRBJ1-1; possible D gene TRBD1, 6 bases. The CDR3 spans 17 residues. Germline values: CDR1 SNHLY, CDR2 FYNNEI. The V end lost 8 bases, the J end lost 3 bases, and 25 bases lay between the germline ends. The CDR3 spells CASGVLLPGGWDTEAFF. The CDR3 DNA reads as TGTGCCAGCGGCGTCCTATTACCGGGGGGCTGGGACACTGAAGCTTTCTTT.

J is TRBJ2-7 and V is TRBV11-1, with D possibly matching TRBD2 (5 bases). Germline V gene data show CDR1 as SGHAT and CDR2 as FQDESV (reference sequence). CDR3 length equals 14 residues. The V end was cut by 5 bases, the J end by 2 bases, with 13 bases between. The chain's CDR3 is CASSRRRPPYEQYF. DNA of the CDR3: TGTGCCAGCAGCCGAAGGAGGCCTCCCTACGAGCAGTACTTC.

This sequence joins TRBV19 and TRBJ2-7; 7 bases fit TRBD2. The CDR3 consists of 14 residues. Looked up from germline, CDR1 is LNHDA and CDR2 is SQIVND (reference sequence). The ends lost 6 bases at V and 4 bases at J; junction bases unmatched: 9. The CDR3 spells CASRPGTKQYEQYF. The DNA of the CDR3 is TGTGCCAGTAGACCCGGGACTAAACAGTACGAGCAGTACTTC.

The rearrangement uses TRBV2 and TRBJ2-5; D call uncertain. V gave up 3 bases and J gave up 1 base, with 15 bases separating them. This CDR3 comprises 16 residues. Looked up from germline, CDR1 is SNHLY and CDR2 is FYNNEI. The CDR3, as DNA: TGTGCCAGCAGTGATGGGTCGAAAAGAGGCCAAGAGACCCAGTACTTC. This codes for CASSDGSKRGQETQYF.

V is TRBV2 and J is TRBJ1-2, with 10 positions matching TRBD1. Germline-derived CDR1 and CDR2 are SNHLY and FYNNEI. The V and J ends lost 4 bases and 7 bases, in that order; junction bases with no gene match: 6. This CDR3 is 14 amino acids long. The CDR3 loop is CASSGDRGYGGYTF. The CDR3 nucleotides read TGTGCCAGCAGTGGGGACAGGGGTTACGGTGGCTACACCTTC.

This clone is a singleton in its sample. One junction end disagrees with the germline gene, perhaps due to a read error. The V call is TRBV4-2, the J call TRBJ1-6; D is unresolved. This CDR3 spans 15 amino acids. Germline V gives CDR1 LGHNA, CDR2 YNFKEQ. The CDR3 sequence is CVSSQDGQRNSPLHF. The CDR3 nucleotides are TGTGTCAGCAGCCAAGATGGGCAGCGGAATTCACCCCTCCACTTT.

The rearrangement joins TRBV11-3 to TRBJ2-1; 8 nucleotides agree with TRBD2. The trim removed 1 base at V and 10 bases at J, leaving 9 bases unmatched. Germline loops: CDR1 SGHNT, CDR2 YENEEA. CDR3 size: 15 residues. The CDR3 nucleotides read TGTGCCAGCAGCTTAGGAAGCGGGGGTCCCAACGAGCAGTTCTTC. Its translation: CASSLGSGGPNEQFF.

The V call is TRBV7-9, the J call TRBJ2-7, with a tentative D call TRBD2 (5 bases). Trimming left V 5 bases short and J 2 bases short, with 13 bases between. The CDR3 contains 14 residues. CDR1 and CDR2 from the germline V gene are SEHNR and FQNEAQ (reference sequence). CDR3 loop: CASSLGSGPYEQYF. CDR3 coding DNA: TGTGCCAGCAGCCTTGGGAGTGGCCCCTACGAGCAGTACTTC.

The chain recombines TRBV5-1 with TRBJ1-5; D call uncertain. This CDR3 spans 15 amino acids. Germline V CDR1 and CDR2: SGHRS, YFSETQ. Trimming stripped 0 bases from V and 0 bases from J, with 7 bases between. CDR3 amino acids: CASSLGGYSNQPQHF. The CDR3, as DNA: TGCGCCAGCAGCTTGGGCGGGTATAGCAATCAGCCCCAGCATTTT.